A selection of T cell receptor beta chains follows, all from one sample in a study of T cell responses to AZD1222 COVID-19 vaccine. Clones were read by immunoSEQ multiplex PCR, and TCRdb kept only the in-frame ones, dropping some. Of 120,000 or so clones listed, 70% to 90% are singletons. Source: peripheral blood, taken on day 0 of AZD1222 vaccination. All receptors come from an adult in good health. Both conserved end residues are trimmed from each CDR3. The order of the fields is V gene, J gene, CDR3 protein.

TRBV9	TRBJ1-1	ASSVWVNTEAF
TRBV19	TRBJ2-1	ATTPGLAGGYEQF
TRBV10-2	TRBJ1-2	ASSELSTANYGYT
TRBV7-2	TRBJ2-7	ASSLVFRMEQY
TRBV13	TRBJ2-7	ASSPTRERGSSYEQY
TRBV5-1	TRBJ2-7	ASSLDWLAGGEQY
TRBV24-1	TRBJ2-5	ATSDFGRYDQETQY
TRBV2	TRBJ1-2	ASSDLLVYGYT
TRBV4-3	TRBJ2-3	ASSEVLAITDTQY
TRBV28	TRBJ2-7	ASSRTGTTYEQY
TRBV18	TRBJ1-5	ASSDSNQPQH
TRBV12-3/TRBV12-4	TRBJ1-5	ASAWTEEAPQH
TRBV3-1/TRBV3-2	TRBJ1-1	ASSPLGQKNTEAF
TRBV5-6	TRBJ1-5	ASSLQKPEVENQPQH
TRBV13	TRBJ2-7	ASSSFPGTAPHEQY
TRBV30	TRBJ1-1	AWSGDRGNRAF
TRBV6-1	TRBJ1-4	ASSESAGSPEKLF
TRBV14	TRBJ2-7	ASGETSYEQY
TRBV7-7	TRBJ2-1	ASSSDLGTGTWNEQF
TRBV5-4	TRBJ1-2	ASSLGTAYGYT
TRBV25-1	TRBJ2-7	ASSESWDDEQY
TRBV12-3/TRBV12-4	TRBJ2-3	ASSIIRTDTQY
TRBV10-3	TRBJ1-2	AIRVWVSGDYGYT
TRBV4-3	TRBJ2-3	ASSHLFKSGRAGADTQY
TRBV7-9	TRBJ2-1	ASSPRTSGSIAYEQF
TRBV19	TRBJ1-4	ATGPSDEKLF
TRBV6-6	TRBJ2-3	ASREDTQY
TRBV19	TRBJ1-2	ASSIDTPGVYGYT
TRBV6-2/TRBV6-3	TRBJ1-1	ASSYRNTEAF
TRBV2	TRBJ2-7	ASSEGLAGTYEQY
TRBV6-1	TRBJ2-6	ASSEYGGAGANVLT
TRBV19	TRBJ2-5	ASSIVGTGRETQY
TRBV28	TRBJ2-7	ASGRGGSYEQY
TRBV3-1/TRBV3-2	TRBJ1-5	ASSQGGPQVRPQH
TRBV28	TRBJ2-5	ASSNRGLETQY
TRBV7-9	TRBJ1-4	ASSFTGLNEKLF
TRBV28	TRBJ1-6	ASMGGPTGIASPLH
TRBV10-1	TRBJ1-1	ASRPGAGNTEAF
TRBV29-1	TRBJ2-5	SGRLGDYQETQY
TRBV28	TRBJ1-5	ASGSGNQPQH
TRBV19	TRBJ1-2	ASSSGQGDYGYT
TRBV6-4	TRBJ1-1	ASRRDGQGVFLSEAF
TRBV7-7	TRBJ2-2	ASSLAQSDTGELF
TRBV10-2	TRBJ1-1	ASRDLNTEAF
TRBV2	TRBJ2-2	ASFPLGPMNTGELF
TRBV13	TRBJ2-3	ASSPRTDTQY
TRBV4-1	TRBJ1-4	ASSQGMARGLNEKLF
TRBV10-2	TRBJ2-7	ASSESRIGAGGSYEQY
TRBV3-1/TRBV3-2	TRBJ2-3	ASAGGPSTDTQY
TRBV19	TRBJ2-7	ASSIFPQGGSYEQY